The T cell receptor (beta chain) described here comes from a study of blood T cell repertoires in COVID-19. Study-wide background: The origin of the acute and convalescent COVID-19 samples was the United States, Italy and Spain. Nucleic acid was either cDNA or gDNA, and it came from T cells, B-cell-depleted T cells, or PBMCs.

Authors' methods: Amplifying reference gene primers gave estimates of nucleated cell counts. Data came from immunoSEQ multiplex PCR; TCRdb stores just in-frame clones and leaves some out. The DNA was the basis for D and trimming; V, J and clone size are from that table. Here the sample spans tens of thousands of clones, around 87% being singletons. In germline, CDR1 is SGHTA, CDR2 FQGNSA. The ends were cut back, 2 bases at V and 4 bases at J, with 12 bases in the middle. The CDR3 loop spans 15 amino acids. Material for sequencing was peripheral blood. This clonotype was obtained from a human donor with active COVID-19. The donor label of this sample is uncertain. The V and J genes are TRBV7-2 and TRBJ1-5; no definite D call. The CDR3 here is CASSLWQNPNQPQHF. The CDR3 DNA is TGTGCCAGCAGCTTATGGCAGAATCCTAATCAGCCCCAGCATTTT. Full variable domain (remainder filled in from reference TRBV7-2 and TRBJ1-5): GAGVSQSPSNKVTEKGKDVELRCDPISGHTALYWYRQSLGQGLEFLIYFQGNSAPDKSGLPSDRFSAERTGGSVSTLTIQRTQQEDSAVYLCASSLWQNPNQPQHFGDGTRLSIL.